These T cell receptor beta chains were read from a single sample in a study of T cells in Graves' hyperthyroidism and ophthalmopathy. One entry per CDR3 protein, called by TCRdb with MiXCR from the multiplex PCR reads. The data show around 240,000 distinct CDR3 sequences, with 13% to 15% seen just once and roughly 13% held by the top ten. Sequenced input: blood. These receptors all come from a woman in her 40s with Graves' hyperthyroidism that later progressed to Graves' ophthalmopathy. Both conserved end residues are part of each CDR3. The order of the fields is clone size, D gene, V gene, J gene, CDR3 DNA, CDR3 protein. The D gene is left open where the match is weak. Clone size is stated in some rows and not others, as once, few, many or a class when expanded.

size: many
D: TRBD1
V: TRBV24-1
J: TRBJ1-1
DNA: TGTGCCACCCATTCTGAGCACAGGGGGCGCAGAAACCCACTTGAATGTAACACTGAAGCTTTCTTT
CDR3: CATHSEHRGRRNPLECNTEAFF

size: many
D: -
V: TRBV7-8
J: TRBJ1-4
DNA: TGTGCCAGCAGCTTGGGAGGGGAGTATGAAAAACTGTTTTTT
CDR3: CASSLGGEYEKLFF

size: -
D: -
V: TRBV7-6
J: TRBJ2-3
DNA: TGTGCCAGCAGCTTAGCATACGTCACAGATACGCAGTATTTT
CDR3: CASSLAYVTDTQYF

size: many
D: -
V: TRBV27
J: TRBJ1-1
DNA: TGTGCCAGCAGTTTTCTAAAGACACCGGGGACTGAAGCTTTCTTT
CDR3: CASSFLKTPGTEAFF

size: few
D: -
V: TRBV5-8
J: TRBJ2-3
DNA: TGTGCCAGCAGCCCGTTTCTCGGGAGTACGAATACGCAGTATTTT
CDR3: CASSPFLGSTNTQYF

size: -
D: -
V: TRBV20-1
J: TRBJ2-2
DNA: TGCAGTGCTAGGTGGCGGGACGGGGAGCTGTTTTTT
CDR3: CSARWRDGELFF

size: many
D: -
V: TRBV14
J: TRBJ2-3
DNA: TGTGCCAGCAGCCAGGACTGGCCTAGCACAGATACGCAGTATTTT
CDR3: CASSQDWPSTDTQYF

size: -
D: -
V: TRBV10-1
J: TRBJ1-1
DNA: TGCGCCAGCGTGGGCAGGGGAGTAACTGAAGCTTTCTTT
CDR3: CASVGRGVTEAFF

size: -
D: TRBD2
V: TRBV11-2
J: TRBJ2-1
DNA: TGTGCCAGCAGCTTAGAGGGGACTAGCGGAAACAATGAGCAGTTCTTC
CDR3: CASSLEGTSGNNEQFF

size: many
D: -
V: TRBV28
J: TRBJ1-1
DNA: TGTGCCAGCCTCAGGCGGAACACTGAAGCTTTCTTT
CDR3: CASLRRNTEAFF

size: few
D: -
V: TRBV7-9
J: TRBJ2-7
DNA: TGTGCCAGCAGCTTAGATAGCTTCTCCTACGAGCAGTACTTC
CDR3: CASSLDSFSYEQYF

size: many
D: TRBD1
V: TRBV13
J: TRBJ1-5
DNA: TGTGCCAGCAGCCAAGGACAGGGCGAGCAGCCCCAGCATTTT
CDR3: CASSQGQGEQPQHF

size: few
D: TRBD2
V: TRBV2
J: TRBJ2-5
DNA: TGTGCCAGCAGTACTAGCGGGAGTGGGACCCAGTACTTC
CDR3: CASSTSGSGTQYF

size: many
D: -
V: TRBV3-1
J: TRBJ2-7
DNA: TGTGCCAGCAGCCAAGATAAGGGCTACGAGCAGTACTTC
CDR3: CASSQDKGYEQYF

size: many
D: -
V: TRBV19
J: TRBJ2-1
DNA: TGTGCCAGTAGTAACGGATTAGCGATAAATGAGCAGTTCTTC
CDR3: CASSNGLAINEQFF

size: -
D: -
V: TRBV9
J: TRBJ2-1
DNA: TGTGCCAGCAGCGCTCGCGGAAACGGATACAATGAGCAGTTCTTC
CDR3: CASSARGNGYNEQFF

size: many
D: -
V: TRBV29-1
J: TRBJ2-5
DNA: TGCAGCGTTGAAGCTCGAGACACCCAAGAGACCCAGTACTTC
CDR3: CSVEARDTQETQYF

size: many
D: TRBD1
V: TRBV12-5
J: TRBJ1-1
DNA: TGTGCTAGTGGTTTGATCAACAGGGGTAGGGGGGACACTGAAGCTTTCTTT
CDR3: CASGLINRGRGDTEAFF

size: many
D: TRBD2
V: TRBV12-3/TRBV12-4
J: TRBJ2-7
DNA: TGTGCCAGCAGCCCGGGACTAGCGGAAACCTACGAGCAGTACTTC
CDR3: CASSPGLAETYEQYF

size: many
D: TRBD1
V: TRBV27
J: TRBJ2-7
DNA: TGTGCCAGCAGTCCGGGACAGGGAGTATCCCACGAGCAGTACTTC
CDR3: CASSPGQGVSHEQYF

size: few
D: -
V: TRBV20-1
J: TRBJ1-1
DNA: TGCAGTGCTAGAGACGGGGGGGAAGCTTTCTTT
CDR3: CSARDGGEAFF

size: many
D: -
V: TRBV3-1
J: TRBJ2-7
DNA: TGTGCCAGCAGTCGGGGCTCCTTCTACGAGCAGTACTTC
CDR3: CASSRGSFYEQYF

size: few
D: TRBD2
V: TRBV6-2/TRBV6-3
J: TRBJ2-4
DNA: TGTGCCAGCAGCAACGGGGGGGGCAAAAACATTCAGTACTTC
CDR3: CASSNGGGKNIQYF

size: many
D: -
V: TRBV6-1
J: TRBJ2-2
DNA: TGTGCCAGCAGTGAGAATTTTGGCGGGGAGCTGTTTTTT
CDR3: CASSENFGGELFF

size: many
D: TRBD1
V: TRBV28
J: TRBJ1-2
DNA: TGTGCCAGCAGCTCCCAGGACAGGGTGGCAAAAAACTATGGCTACACCTTC
CDR3: CASSSQDRVAKNYGYTF

size: many
D: -
V: TRBV5-1
J: TRBJ2-7
DNA: TGCGCCAGCAGTTTCTTAGGCGGATCCTACGAGCAGTACTTC
CDR3: CASSFLGGSYEQYF

size: many
D: -
V: TRBV12-3/TRBV12-4
J: TRBJ1-2
DNA: TGTGCCAGCAGTTTGTCCCGGGTTTTTGGCTACACCTTC
CDR3: CASSLSRVFGYTF